Here is one T cell receptor (beta chain) with its context. Its matching antigen is unknown. Between the trimmed V and J ends, which lost 7 bases and 7 bases, there was a span of 19 bases. There are 14 residues in the CDR3. Germline lookup yields CDR1 SGHVS and CDR2 FNYEAQ. Libraries were prepared by immunoSEQ multiplex PCR; TCRdb keeps only in-frame clonotypes and omits some of them. The repertoire includes roughly 40,000 clones, 70% to 80% of them detected once, and 3% sits in the top ten. This sample stems from a study of PD-1 blockade in classical Hodgkin lymphoma. Findings and caveats of the study: Patients were excluded if nivolumab began under 1 year after ASCT (the autologous transplant). TCR diversity in CD4+, not CD8+, cells rose significantly by C4D1. In newly diagnosed patients, baseline TCR diversity was reportedly below that of healthy donors.

Every one of the patients relapsed after autologous stem cell transplantation (brentuximab vedotin exposure was variable). The genes are TRBV7-6 and TRBJ2-5; tentatively, D is TRBD1 or TRBD2 (5 bases each). Source: peripheral blood mononuclear cells (PBMCs), taken at baseline. The sequence derives from a human donor with classical Hodgkin lymphoma. The CDR3: CASNDRTSAGTQYF. The CDR3 nucleotides are TGTGCCAGCAACGACCGGACAAGCGCGGGGACCCAGTACTTC.